The 5 T cell receptor beta chains listed next were all sequenced from one sample in a study of cytomegalovirus exposure and HLA in healthy donors. PCR was performed using 60 Vbeta and 13 Jbeta primers. Method: immunoSEQ multiplex PCR; TCRdb's copy keeps in-frame clones and lacks some. The table has roughly 180,000 clones, more than 70% seen once; the top ten hold around 1%. Material for sequencing was PBMCs. These receptors originate from a man aged 25-45 years in good health and CMV-seronegative.

The chain couples TRBV7-2 to TRBJ2-5, with D possibly TRBD2 on 5 matching bases. V lost 4 bases to trimming and J lost 5 bases, with 17 bases between them. Germline lookup yields CDR1 SGHTA and CDR2 FQGNSA. This CDR3 spans 15 amino acids. DNA for the CDR3: TGTGCCAGCAGCTACCCTATTGGGAGCTCGGAGACCCAGTACTTC. Translated, it gives CASSYPIGSSETQYF.

V is TRBV5-5 and J is TRBJ2-1, with D possibly TRBD1 on 6 matching bases. This CDR3 spans 15 amino acids. V shed 5 bases and J shed 9 bases, with 21 bases lying between them. The germline V gene has CDR1 SGHKS and CDR2 YYEKEE (reference sequence). The CDR3 region has the DNA TGTGCCAGCAGTTTTGCGGTGGGGCAGGGGCTTGAGCAGTTCTTC. Amino acid sequence: CASSFAVGQGLEQFF.

The chain is built from TRBV7-6 and TRBJ1-3; D might be TRBD1 (6 bases). The germline gives CDR1 SGHVS, CDR2 FNYEAQ. CDR3 length: 15 amino acids. With 5 bases removed from V and 0 bases from J, the gap between germline ends came to 11 bases. CDR3 sequence (DNA): TGTGCCAGCAGCCGGGACATCGCCTCTGGAAACACCATATATTTT. Protein sequence: CASSRDIASGNTIYF. Full variable domain (rest looked up from reference TRBV7-6 and TRBJ1-3): GAGVSQSPRYKVTKRGQDVALRCDPISGHVSLYWYRQALGQGPEFLTYFNYEAQQDKSGLPNDRFSAERPEGSISTLTIQRTEQRDSAMYRCASSRDIASGNTIYFGEGSWLTVV.

V and J are TRBV12-2 and TRBJ2-7; TRBD1, the D gene given by the table, was not confirmed from the DNA. TRBV12-2 counts as a pseudogene. The CDR3 contains 15 residues. The CDR3 loop is CASRRQAGHSYEQYF. CDR3 nucleotides: TGTGCAAGTCGCCGCCAGGCAGGGCACTCCTACGAGCAGTACTTC.

This clone was seen more than once but under ten times. Other nucleotide sequences from this sample produce the same CDR3. The J gene is TRBJ2-2, the V gene TRBV5-6; D uncertain. The CDR3 loop spans 13 amino acids. Germline-derived CDR1 and CDR2 are SGHDT and YYEEEE. V gave up 0 bases and J gave up 4 bases, with 4 bases separating them. CDR3 protein: CASSLAGTGELFF. Written as DNA, the CDR3 is TGTGCCAGCAGCTTGGCCGGCACCGGGGAGCTGTTTTTT.